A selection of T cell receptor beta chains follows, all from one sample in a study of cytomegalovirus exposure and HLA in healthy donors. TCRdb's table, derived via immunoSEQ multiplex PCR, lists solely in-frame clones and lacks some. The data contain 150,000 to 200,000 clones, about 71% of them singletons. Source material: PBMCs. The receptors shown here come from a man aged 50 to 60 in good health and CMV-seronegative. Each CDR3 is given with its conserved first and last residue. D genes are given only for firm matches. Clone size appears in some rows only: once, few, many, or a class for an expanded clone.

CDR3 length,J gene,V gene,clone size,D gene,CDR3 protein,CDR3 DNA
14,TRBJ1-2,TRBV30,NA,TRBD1,CAWRERDRGEGYTF,TGTGCCTGGAGAGAAAGGGACAGGGGTGAGGGCTACACCTTC
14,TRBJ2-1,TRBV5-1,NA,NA,CASSGWALGDEQFF,TGCGCCAGCAGCGGCTGGGCCCTAGGGGATGAGCAGTTCTTC
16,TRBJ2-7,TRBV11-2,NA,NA,CASSPTTGTKTYEQYF,TGTGCCAGCAGCCCAACCACCGGGACAAAGACCTACGAGCAGTACTTC
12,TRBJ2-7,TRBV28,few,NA,CASSQRVSEQYF,TGTGCCAGCAGTCAAAGAGTATCCGAGCAGTACTTC
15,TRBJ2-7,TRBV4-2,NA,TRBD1,CASSQVLDRAYEQYF,TGTGCCAGCAGCCAAGTCCTGGACAGGGCCTACGAGCAGTACTTC
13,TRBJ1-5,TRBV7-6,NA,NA,CASSSQEGLPQHF,TGTGCCAGCAGCTCCCAGGAGGGCCTCCCCCAGCATTTT
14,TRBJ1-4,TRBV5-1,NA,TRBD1,CASSVDRVDEKLFF,TGCGCCAGCAGCGTGGACAGGGTGGATGAAAAACTGTTTTTT
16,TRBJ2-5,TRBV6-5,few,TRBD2,CASSYGSGGSQETQYF,TGTGCCAGCAGTTACGGTAGCGGGGGGTCCCAAGAGACCCAGTACTTC
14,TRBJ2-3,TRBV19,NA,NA,CASSIAGGTDTQYF,TGTGCCAGTAGTATAGCGGGAGGCACAGATACGCAGTATTTT
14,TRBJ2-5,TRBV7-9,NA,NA,CASSFRGGGETQYF,TGTGCCAGCAGCTTCAGGGGCGGGGGAGAGACCCAGTACTTC
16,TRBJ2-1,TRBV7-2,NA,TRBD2,CASSFRFSGGSNEQFF,TGTGCCAGCAGCTTTAGGTTCTCCGGGGGGTCCAATGAGCAGTTCTTC
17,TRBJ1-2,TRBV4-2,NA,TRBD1,CASSQGFLGQGQRGYTF,TGTGCCAGCAGCCAAGGTTTTCTAGGACAGGGACAAAGGGGCTACACCTTC
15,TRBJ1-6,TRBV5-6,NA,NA,CASSQPDGYNSPLHF,TGTGCCAGCAGCCAACCCGACGGGTATAATTCACCCCTCCACTTT
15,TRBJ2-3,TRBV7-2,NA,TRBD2,CASSSSGGALNTQYF,TGTGCCAGCAGCTCGAGCGGGGGGGCCCTTAATACGCAGTATTTT
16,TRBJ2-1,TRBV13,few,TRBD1,CASSTGQGRSYNEQFF,TGTGCCAGCAGCACAGGACAGGGGAGATCCTACAATGAGCAGTTCTTC
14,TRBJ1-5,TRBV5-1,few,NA,CASSLDGLNQPQHF,TGCGCCAGCAGCTTGGACGGTCTCAATCAGCCCCAGCATTTT
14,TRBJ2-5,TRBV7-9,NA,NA,CASSLEVTGETQYF,TGTGCCAGCAGCTTAGAGGTTACAGGGGAGACCCAGTACTTC
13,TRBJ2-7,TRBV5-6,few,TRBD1,CASSRDRVHEQYF,TGTGCCAGCAGCAGGGACAGGGTCCACGAGCAGTACTTC
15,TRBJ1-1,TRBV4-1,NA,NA,CASSGRDNSVAEAFF,TGCGCCAGCAGCGGACGGGACAACTCAGTCGCTGAAGCTTTCTTT
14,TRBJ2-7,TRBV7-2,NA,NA,CASSSPTGLGEQYF,TGTGCCAGCAGCTCGCCGACAGGTTTGGGCGAGCAGTACTTC
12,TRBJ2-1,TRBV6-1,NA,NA,CASSERGREQFF,TGTGCCAGCAGTGAAAGAGGGCGTGAGCAGTTCTTC
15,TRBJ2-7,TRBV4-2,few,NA,CASSQDYYPPGEQYF,TGTGCCAGCAGCCAAGATTACTATCCCCCGGGCGAGCAGTACTTC
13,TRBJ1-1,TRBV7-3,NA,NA,CASSFRGLAEAFF,TGTGCCAGCAGCTTCCGGGGGTTGGCTGAAGCTTTCTTT
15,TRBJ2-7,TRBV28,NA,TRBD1,CASRDIGTGGYEQYF,TGTGCCAGCAGAGACATCGGGACAGGGGGCTACGAGCAGTACTTC
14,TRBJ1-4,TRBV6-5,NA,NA,CASSRTVYNEKLFF,TGTGCCAGCAGCCGGACAGTCTATAATGAAAAACTGTTTTTT
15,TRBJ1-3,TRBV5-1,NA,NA,CASSLAGSTGNTIYF,TGCGCCAGCAGCTTGGCGGGGTCGACTGGAAACACCATATATTTT
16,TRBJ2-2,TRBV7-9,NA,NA,CASSLFGQGGTGELFF,TGTGCCAGCAGCTTGTTTGGGCAGGGGGGCACCGGGGAGCTGTTTTTT
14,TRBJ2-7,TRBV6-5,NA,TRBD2,CASSLAGGSYEQYF,TGTGCCAGCAGCCTAGCGGGGGGGAGCTACGAGCAGTACTTC
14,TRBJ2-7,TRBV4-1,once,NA,CASSQPTENYEQYF,TGCGCCAGCAGCCAACCGACAGAGAACTACGAGCAGTACTTC
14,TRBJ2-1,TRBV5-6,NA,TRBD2,CASSQRGGYNEQFF,TGTGCCAGCAGCCAGCGGGGGGGATACAATGAGCAGTTCTTC
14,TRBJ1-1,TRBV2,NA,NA,CASFQGTTRTEAFF,TGTGCCAGTTTCCAGGGGACAACTCGCACTGAAGCTTTCTTT
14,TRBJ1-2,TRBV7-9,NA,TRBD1,CASSGTAANYGYTF,TGTGCCAGCAGCGGGACAGCTGCTAACTATGGCTACACCTTC
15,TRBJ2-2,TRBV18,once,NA,CASSPATLNTGELFF,TGTGCCAGCTCACCAGCGACATTGAACACCGGGGAGCTGTTTTTT
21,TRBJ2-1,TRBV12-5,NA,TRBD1,CASGLSLIDIGTGGSYNEQFF,TGTGCTAGTGGTTTGTCTCTTATTGATATCGGGACAGGGGGCTCCTACAATGAGCAGTTCTTC
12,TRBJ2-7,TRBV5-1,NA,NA,CASSLAGDEQYF,TGCGCCAGCAGCTTGGCCGGGGACGAGCAGTACTTC
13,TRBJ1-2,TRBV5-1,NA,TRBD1,CASSVGQQYGYTF,TGCGCCAGCAGCGTGGGACAGCAGTATGGCTACACCTTC
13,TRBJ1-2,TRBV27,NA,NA,CASSLNSYYGYTF,TGTGCCAGCAGTTTAAACAGCTACTATGGCTACACCTTC
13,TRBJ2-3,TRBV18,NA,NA,CASSPPRLDTQYF,TGTGCCAGCTCACCACCGAGATTAGATACGCAGTATTTT
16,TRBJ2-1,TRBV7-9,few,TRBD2,CASSPLGAGVYNEQFF,TGTGCCAGCAGCCCCCTAGGAGCGGGGGTATACAATGAGCAGTTCTTC
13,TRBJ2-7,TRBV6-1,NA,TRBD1,CASSGDRLYEQYF,TGTGCCAGCAGTGGGGACAGGCTCTACGAGCAGTACTTC
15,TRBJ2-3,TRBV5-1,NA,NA,CASSLVASSTDTQYF,TGCGCCAGCAGCTTGGTAGCCTCTAGCACAGATACGCAGTATTTT
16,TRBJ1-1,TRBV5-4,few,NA,CASSLPTGHRNTEAFF,TGTGCCAGCAGCTTGCCTACGGGACACCGGAACACTGAAGCTTTCTTT
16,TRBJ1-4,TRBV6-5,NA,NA,CASSSFPGLTDEKLFF,TGTGCCAGCAGTTCCTTCCCAGGTCTAACAGACGAAAAACTGTTTTTT
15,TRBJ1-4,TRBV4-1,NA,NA,CASSAGSATNEKLFF,TGCGCCAGCAGCGCAGGATCCGCAACTAATGAAAAACTGTTTTTT
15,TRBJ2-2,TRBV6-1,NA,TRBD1,CASSPWDRATGELFF,TGTGCCAGCAGTCCGTGGGACAGGGCCACCGGGGAGCTGTTTTTT
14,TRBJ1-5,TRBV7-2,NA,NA,CASSERVGQQPQHF,TGTGCCAGCAGCGAGAGAGTGGGGCAGCAGCCCCAGCATTTT
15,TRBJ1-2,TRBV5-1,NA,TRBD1,CASSLGQGANYGYTF,TGCGCCAGCAGCCTGGGACAGGGGGCTAACTATGGCTACACCTTC
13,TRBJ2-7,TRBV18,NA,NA,CASSPQGAYEQYF,TGTGCCAGCTCACCACAAGGGGCCTACGAGCAGTACTTC
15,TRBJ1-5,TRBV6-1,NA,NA,CASLTGRSSNQPQHF,TGTGCCAGTCTTACAGGTAGAAGTAGCAATCAGCCCCAGCATTTT
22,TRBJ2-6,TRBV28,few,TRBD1,CASSLSMGPSALQGSGANVLTF,TGTGCCAGCAGTTTATCCATGGGACCCTCGGCTTTACAGGGGTCTGGGGCCAACGTCCTGACTTTC
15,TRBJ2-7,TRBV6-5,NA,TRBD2,CASSPGTRSSYEQYF,TGTGCCAGCAGTCCCGGGACTAGGAGCTCCTACGAGCAGTACTTC
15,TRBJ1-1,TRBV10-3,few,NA,CAISELTPGATEAFF,TGTGCCATCAGTGAGTTGACTCCAGGGGCCACTGAAGCTTTCTTT
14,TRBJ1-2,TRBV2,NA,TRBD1,CASILSGTVYGYTF,TGTGCCAGCATTCTCTCTGGGACAGTCTATGGCTACACCTTC